This TCR beta chain was identified during a study of blood T cell repertoires in COVID-19. The method was immunoSEQ multiplex PCR; TCRdb's version includes in-frame clones alone and lacks a portion of them. The data hold some 160,000 clones, with 88% observed a single time. Trimming took off 0 bases at V and 1 base at J, with 10 bases between the two ends. The germline V gene has CDR1 SGHRS and CDR2 YFSETQ. The CDR3 is 15 amino acids. The chain carries TRBV5-1 and TRBJ1-1, with D hard to call. This clonotype was obtained from a man aged 45-60 years who had recovered from COVID-19. Input material: peripheral blood. CDR3 protein: CASSLAVEKNTEAFF. The CDR3 DNA reads as TGCGCCAGCAGCTTGGCGGTGGAGAAGAACACTGAAGCTTTCTTT.